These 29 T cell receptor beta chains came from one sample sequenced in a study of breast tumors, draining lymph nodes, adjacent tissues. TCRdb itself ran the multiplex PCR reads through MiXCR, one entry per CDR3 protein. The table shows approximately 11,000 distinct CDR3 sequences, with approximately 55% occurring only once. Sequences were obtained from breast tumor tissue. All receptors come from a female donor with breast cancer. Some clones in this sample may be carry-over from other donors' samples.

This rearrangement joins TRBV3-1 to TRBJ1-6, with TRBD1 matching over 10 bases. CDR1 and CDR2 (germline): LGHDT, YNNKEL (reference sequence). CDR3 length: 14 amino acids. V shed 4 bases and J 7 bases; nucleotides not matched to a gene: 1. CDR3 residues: CASSPGQGNSPLHF. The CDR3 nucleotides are TGTGCCAGCAGCCCGGGACAGGGGAATTCACCCCTCCACTTT.

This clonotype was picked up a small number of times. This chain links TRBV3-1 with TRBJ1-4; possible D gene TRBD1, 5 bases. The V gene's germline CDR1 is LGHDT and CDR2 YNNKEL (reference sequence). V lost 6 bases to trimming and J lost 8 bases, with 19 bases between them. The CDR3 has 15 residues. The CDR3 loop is CASRPEGRDYEKLFF. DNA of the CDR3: TGTGCCAGCAGGCCAGAAGGCAGGGACTACGAAAAACTGTTTTTT.

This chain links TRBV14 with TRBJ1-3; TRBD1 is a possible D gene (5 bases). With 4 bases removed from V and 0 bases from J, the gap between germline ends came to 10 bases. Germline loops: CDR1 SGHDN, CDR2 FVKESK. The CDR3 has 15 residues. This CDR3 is CASSLRARSGNTIYF. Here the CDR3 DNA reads TGTGCCAGCAGCCTCAGGGCCCGCTCTGGAAACACCATATATTTT.

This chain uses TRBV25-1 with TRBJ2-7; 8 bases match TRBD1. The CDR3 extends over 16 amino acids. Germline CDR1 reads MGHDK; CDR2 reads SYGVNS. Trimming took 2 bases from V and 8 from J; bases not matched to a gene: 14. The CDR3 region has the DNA TGTGCCAGCAGTGAAGAGTTGGGGACAGGATCGCCTCAGCAGTACTTC. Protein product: CASSEELGTGSPQQYF.

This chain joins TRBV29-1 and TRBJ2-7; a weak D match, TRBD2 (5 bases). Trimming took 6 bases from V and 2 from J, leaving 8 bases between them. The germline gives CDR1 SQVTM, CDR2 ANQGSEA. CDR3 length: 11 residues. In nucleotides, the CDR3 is TGCAGCGTCGGGATCGCCTACGAGCAGTACTTC. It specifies CSVGIAYEQYF.

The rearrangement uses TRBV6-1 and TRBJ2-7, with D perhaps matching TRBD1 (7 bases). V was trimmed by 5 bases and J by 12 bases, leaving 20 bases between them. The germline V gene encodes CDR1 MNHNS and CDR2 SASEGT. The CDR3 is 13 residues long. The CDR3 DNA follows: TGTGCCAGCAGTAGACAGGGAGGCTACAAGCGGTACGTC. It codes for CASSRQGGYKRYV.

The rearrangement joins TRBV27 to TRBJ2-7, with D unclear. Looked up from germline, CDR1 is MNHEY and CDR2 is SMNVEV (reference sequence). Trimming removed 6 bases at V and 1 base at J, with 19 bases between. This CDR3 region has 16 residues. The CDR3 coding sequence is TGTGCCAGCAGCTCACTGAGCCGAGTGGGGTCCTACGAGCAGTACTTC. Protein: CASSSLSRVGSYEQYF.

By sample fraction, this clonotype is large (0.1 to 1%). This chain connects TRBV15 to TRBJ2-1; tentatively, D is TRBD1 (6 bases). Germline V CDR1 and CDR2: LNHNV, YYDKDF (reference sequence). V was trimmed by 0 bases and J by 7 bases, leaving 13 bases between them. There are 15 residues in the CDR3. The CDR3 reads CATSRDPGVGNEQFF. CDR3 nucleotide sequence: TGTGCCACCAGCAGAGATCCAGGGGTCGGGAATGAGCAGTTCTTC.

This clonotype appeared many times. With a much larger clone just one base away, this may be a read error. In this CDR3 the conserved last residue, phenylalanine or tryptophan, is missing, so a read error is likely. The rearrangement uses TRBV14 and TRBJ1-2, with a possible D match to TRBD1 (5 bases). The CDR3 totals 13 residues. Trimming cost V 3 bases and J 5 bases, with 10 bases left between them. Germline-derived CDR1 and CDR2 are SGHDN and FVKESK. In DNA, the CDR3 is TGTGCCAGCAGCCACCAGGGTTCGTATGGCTACACCTCC. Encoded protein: CASSHQGSYGYTS.

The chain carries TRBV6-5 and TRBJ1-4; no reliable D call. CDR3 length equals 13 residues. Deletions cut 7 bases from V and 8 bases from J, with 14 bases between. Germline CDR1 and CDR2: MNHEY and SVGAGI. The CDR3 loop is CASIPPRVEKLFF. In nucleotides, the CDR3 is TGTGCCAGCATTCCACCCCGAGTGGAAAAACTGTTTTTT.

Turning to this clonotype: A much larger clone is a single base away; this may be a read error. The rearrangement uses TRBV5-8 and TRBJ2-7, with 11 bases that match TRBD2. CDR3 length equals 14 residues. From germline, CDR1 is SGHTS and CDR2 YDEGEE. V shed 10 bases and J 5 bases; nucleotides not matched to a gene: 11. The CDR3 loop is CAGTNLAGGNEQYF. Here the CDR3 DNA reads TGTGCCGGCACCAATCTAGCGGGAGGTAACGAGCAGTACTTC.

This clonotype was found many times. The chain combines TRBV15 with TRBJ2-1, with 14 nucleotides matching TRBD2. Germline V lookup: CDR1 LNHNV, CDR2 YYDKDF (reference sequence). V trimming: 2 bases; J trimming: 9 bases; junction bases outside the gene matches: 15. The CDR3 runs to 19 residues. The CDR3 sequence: CATSRMGTSGSGTSREQFF. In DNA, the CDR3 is TGTGCCACCAGCAGAATGGGGACTAGCGGGAGTGGAACGTCACGTGAGCAGTTCTTC.

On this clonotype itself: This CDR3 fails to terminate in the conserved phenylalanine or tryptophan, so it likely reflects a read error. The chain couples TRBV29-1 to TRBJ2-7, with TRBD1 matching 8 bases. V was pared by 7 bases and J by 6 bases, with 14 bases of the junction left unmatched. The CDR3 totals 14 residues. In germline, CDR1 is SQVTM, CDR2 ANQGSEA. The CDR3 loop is CSGGTGVPPSEQYS. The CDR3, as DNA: TGCAGCGGGGGGACAGGCGTTCCCCCCTCCGAGCAGTACTCC.

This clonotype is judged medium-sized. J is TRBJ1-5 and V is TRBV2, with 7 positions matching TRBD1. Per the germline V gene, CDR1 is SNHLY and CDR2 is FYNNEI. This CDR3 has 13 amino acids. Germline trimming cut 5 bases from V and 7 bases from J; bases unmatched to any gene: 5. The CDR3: CASSRQGGQPQHF. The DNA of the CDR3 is TGTGCCAGCAGTCGACAGGGTGGGCAGCCCCAGCATTTT.

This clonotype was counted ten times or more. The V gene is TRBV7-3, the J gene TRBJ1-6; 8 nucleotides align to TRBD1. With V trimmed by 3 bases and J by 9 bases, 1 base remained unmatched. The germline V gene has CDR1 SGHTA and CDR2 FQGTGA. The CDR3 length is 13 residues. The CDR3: CASSFGTGSPLHF. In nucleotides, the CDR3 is TGTGCCAGCAGCTTCGGGACAGGTTCACCCCTCCACTTT.

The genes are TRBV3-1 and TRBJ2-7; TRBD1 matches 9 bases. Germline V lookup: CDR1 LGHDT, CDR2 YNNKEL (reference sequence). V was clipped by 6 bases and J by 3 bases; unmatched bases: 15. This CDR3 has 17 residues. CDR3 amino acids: CASRPEGRTGVNYEQYV. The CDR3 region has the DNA TGTGCCAGCAGGCCAGAAGGCAGGACAGGGGTAAACTACGAGCAGTACGTC.

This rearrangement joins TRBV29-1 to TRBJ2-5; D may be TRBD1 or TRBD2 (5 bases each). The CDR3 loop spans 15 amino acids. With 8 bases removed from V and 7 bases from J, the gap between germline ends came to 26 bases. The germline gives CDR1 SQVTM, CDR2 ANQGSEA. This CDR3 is CSIEDDTGARGTQYF. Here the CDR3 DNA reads TGCAGCATCGAAGACGATACCGGGGCAAGGGGGACCCAGTACTTC.

CDR3 protein: CASSEGQGYNSPLHF. As DNA, the CDR3 is TGTGCCAGCAGTGAGGGACAGGGGTACAATTCACCCCTCCACTTT. V usage is TRBV2 and J usage is TRBJ1-6; TRBD1 matches 10 bases. The V and J ends lost 3 bases and 7 bases, in that order; junction bases with no gene match: 3. Germline CDR1 reads SNHLY; CDR2 reads FYNNEI. The CDR3 is made up of 15 amino acids.

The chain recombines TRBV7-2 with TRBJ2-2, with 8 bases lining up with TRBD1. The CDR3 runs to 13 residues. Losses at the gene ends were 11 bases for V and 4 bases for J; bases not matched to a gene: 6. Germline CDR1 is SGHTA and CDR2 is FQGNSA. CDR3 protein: CAGQGQATGELFF. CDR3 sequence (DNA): TGTGCCGGTCAGGGACAGGCCACCGGGGAGCTGTTTTTT.

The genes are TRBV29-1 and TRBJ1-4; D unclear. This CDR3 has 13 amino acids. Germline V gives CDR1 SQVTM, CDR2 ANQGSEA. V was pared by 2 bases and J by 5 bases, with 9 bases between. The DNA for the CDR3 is TGCAGCGTTGAATACGGCAGCAATGAAAAACTGTTTTTT. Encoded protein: CSVEYGSNEKLFF.

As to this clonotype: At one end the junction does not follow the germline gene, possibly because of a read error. CDR3 in DNA: TGTGCCAGCAGTGACGAAGCCGGCTCTAGCACAGATACCCAGTATTTT. Its protein product is CASSDEAGSSTDTQYF. The chain employs TRBV9 and TRBJ2-3, with D tentatively TRBD2 (5 bases). This CDR3 has 16 residues. CDR1 is SGDLS, CDR2 YYNGEE, per germline.

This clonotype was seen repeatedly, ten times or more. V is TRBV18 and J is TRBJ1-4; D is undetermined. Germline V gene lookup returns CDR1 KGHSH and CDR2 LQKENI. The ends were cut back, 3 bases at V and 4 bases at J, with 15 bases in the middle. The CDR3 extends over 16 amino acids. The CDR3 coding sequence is TGTGCCAGCTCACCGTTCCCCCCGGGCCTTAATGAAAAACTGTTTTTT. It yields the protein CASSPFPPGLNEKLFF.

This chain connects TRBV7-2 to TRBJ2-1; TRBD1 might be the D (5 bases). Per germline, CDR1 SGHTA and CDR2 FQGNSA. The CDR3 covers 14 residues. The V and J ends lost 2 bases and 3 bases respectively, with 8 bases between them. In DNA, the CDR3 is TGTGCCAGCAGCTTACAGGGCGACTACAATGAGCAGTTCTTC. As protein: CASSLQGDYNEQFF.

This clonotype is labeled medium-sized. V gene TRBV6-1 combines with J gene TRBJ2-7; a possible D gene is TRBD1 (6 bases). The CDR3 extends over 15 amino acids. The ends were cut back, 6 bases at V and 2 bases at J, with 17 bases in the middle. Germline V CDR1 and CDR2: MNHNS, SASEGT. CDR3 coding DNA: TGTGCCAGCAGCGTAAGCAAAGGGGGAACCTACGAGCAGTACTTC. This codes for CASSVSKGGTYEQYF.

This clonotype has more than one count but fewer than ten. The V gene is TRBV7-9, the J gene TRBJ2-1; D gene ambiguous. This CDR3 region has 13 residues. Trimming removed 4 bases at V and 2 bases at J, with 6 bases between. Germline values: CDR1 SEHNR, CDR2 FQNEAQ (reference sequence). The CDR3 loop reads CASSSSAYNEQFF. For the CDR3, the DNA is TGTGCCAGCAGCTCAAGCGCCTACAATGAGCAGTTCTTC. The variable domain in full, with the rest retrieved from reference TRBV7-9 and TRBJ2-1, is DTGVSQNPRHKITKRGQNVTFRCDPISEHNRLYWYRQTLGQGPEFLTYFQNEAQLEKSRLLSDRFSAERPKGSFSTLEIQRTEQGDSAMYLCASSSSAYNEQFFGPGTRLTVL.

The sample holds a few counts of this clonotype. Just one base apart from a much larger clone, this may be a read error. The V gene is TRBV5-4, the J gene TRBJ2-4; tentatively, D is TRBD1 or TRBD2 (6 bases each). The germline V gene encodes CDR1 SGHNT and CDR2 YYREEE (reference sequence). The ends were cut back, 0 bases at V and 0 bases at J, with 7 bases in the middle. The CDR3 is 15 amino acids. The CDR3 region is CASSLGGAAKNIQYF. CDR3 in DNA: TGTGCCAGCAGCTTGGGGGGGGCAGCCAAAAACATTCAGTACTTC.

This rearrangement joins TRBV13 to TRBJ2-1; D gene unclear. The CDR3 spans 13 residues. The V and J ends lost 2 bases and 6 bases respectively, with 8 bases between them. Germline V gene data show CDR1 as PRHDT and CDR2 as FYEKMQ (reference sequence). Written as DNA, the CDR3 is TGTGCCAGCAGCTTATTCAGGCCCAATGAGCAGTTCTTC. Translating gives CASSLFRPNEQFF.

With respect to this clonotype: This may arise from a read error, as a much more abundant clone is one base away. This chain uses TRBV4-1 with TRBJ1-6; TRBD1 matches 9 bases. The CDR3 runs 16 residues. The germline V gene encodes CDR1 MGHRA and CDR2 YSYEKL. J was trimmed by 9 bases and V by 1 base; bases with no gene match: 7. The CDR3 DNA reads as TGCGCCAGCAGCCAAGGGGAGGTGGACAGGGGTTCACCCCTCCACTTT. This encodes CASSQGEVDRGSPLHF.

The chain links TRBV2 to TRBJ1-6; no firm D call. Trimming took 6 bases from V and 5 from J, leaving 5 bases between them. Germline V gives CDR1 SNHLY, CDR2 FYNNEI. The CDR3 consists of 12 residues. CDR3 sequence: CASRSNNSPLHF. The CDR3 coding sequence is TGTGCCAGCAGGTCTAATAATTCACCCCTCCACTTT. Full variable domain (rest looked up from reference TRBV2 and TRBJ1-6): EPEVTQTPSHQVTQMGQEVILRCVPISNHLYFYWYRQILGQKVEFLVSFYNNEISEKSEIFDDQFSVERPDGSNFTLKIRSTKLEDSAMYFCASRSNNSPLHFGNGTRLTVT.